This entry lists 17 T cell receptor beta chains sequenced from one sample in a study of shared clonotypes between healthy human individuals. The data were produced by immunoSEQ multiplex PCR, yet TCRdb's version contains in-frame clones alone and is incomplete. The sample lists fewer than 1.6 million clones, 97% to 99% occurring once. The sample taken for sequencing was naive CD4+ T cells sorted from blood. Subset of the sample: CD45RA+ positively selected. These receptors all come from a man aged 25-45 years in good health.

The chain joins TRBV6-5 to TRBJ2-2, with a tentative D call TRBD1 (6 bases). The germline V and J ends were trimmed by 4 bases and 3 bases, with 12 bases remaining between them. Germline V gene sequence: CDR1 MNHEY, CDR2 SVGAGI. The CDR3 runs to 15 residues. The CDR3 is CASSFGGADTGELFF. CDR3 nucleotides: TGTGCCAGCAGTTTTGGGGGCGCGGACACCGGGGAGCTGTTTTTT.

This chain uses TRBV5-1 with TRBJ1-5, with TRBD1 as a possible D gene (6 bases). The CDR3 spans 15 residues. The germline V and J ends were trimmed by 4 bases and 6 bases, with 17 bases remaining between them. CDR1 is SGHRS, CDR2 YFSETQ, per germline. The CDR3 loop is CASSAAGDPRQPQHF. The DNA for the CDR3 is TGCGCCAGCAGCGCCGCAGGGGACCCACGTCAGCCCCAGCATTTT.

The chain carries TRBV5-4 and TRBJ1-4; D ambiguous. The CDR3 contains 15 residues. Germline CDR1 reads SGHNT; CDR2 reads YYREEE (reference sequence). Trimming cost V 4 bases and J 0 bases, with 10 bases left between them. The CDR3 region is CASSPSTATNEKLFF. The CDR3, as DNA: TGTGCCAGCAGCCCCTCAACCGCAACTAATGAAAAACTGTTTTTT. Using reference TRBV5-4 and TRBJ1-4 for the parts outside the CDR3, the full variable domain is ETGVTQSPTHLIKTRGQQVTLRCSSQSGHNTVSWYQQALGQGPQFIFQYYREEENGRGNFPPRFSGLQFPNYSSELNVNALELDDSALYLCASSPSTATNEKLFFGSGTQLSVL.

The V call is TRBV7-9, the J call TRBJ2-1; TRBD2 agrees at 9 bases. The CDR3 is made up of 12 amino acids. Germline V gene lookup returns CDR1 SEHNR and CDR2 FQNEAQ (reference sequence). V dropped 9 bases and J dropped 7; count of bases not matched to a gene: 4. CDR3 nucleotide sequence: TGTGCCAGGGGGACTAGCATGAATGAGCAGTTCTTC. Its protein is CARGTSMNEQFF.

The chain uses TRBV30 and TRBJ1-4, with D maybe TRBD1 (6 bases). This CDR3 contains 15 residues. Germline values: CDR1 GTSNPN, CDR2 SVGIG (reference sequence). Deletions cut 6 bases from V and 6 bases from J, with 20 bases between. Here the CDR3 reads CACLGGGSGDEKLFF. CDR3 nucleotides: TGTGCCTGCCTCGGGGGGGGCAGTGGAGATGAAAAACTGTTTTTT.

The chain is built from TRBV5-4 and TRBJ2-2; 7 bases fit TRBD1. CDR1 is SGHNT and CDR2 is YYREEE in the germline V gene (reference sequence). The CDR3 has 15 amino acids. V was pared by 3 bases and J by 1 base, with 3 bases of the junction left unmatched. The CDR3 nucleotides are TGTGCCAGCAGCTCGGGACAGCTGAACACCGGGGAGCTGTTTTTT. Amino acids: CASSSGQLNTGELFF.

This chain connects TRBV5-6 to TRBJ2-7, with TRBD2 matching 8 bases. Germline V gene lookup returns CDR1 SGHDT and CDR2 YYEEEE. The trim removed 2 bases at V and 5 bases at J, leaving 21 bases unmatched. CDR3 size: 19 residues. The CDR3 protein is CASSLGPVREGLEFHEQYF. The CDR3 DNA reads as TGTGCCAGCAGCTTAGGACCGGTCCGGGAGGGCCTTGAGTTCCACGAGCAGTACTTC.

The chain uses TRBV5-5 and TRBJ2-7; D is unresolved. Deletions cut 0 bases from V and 6 bases from J, with 10 bases between. The CDR3 consists of 13 residues. Germline CDR1 is SGHKS and CDR2 is YYEKEE (reference sequence). CDR3 nucleotides: TGTGCCAGCAGCTTGGCAGGTTGGGGCGAGCAGTACTTC. Translated, it gives CASSLAGWGEQYF.

V usage is TRBV9 and J usage is TRBJ2-3; tentatively, D is TRBD2 (6 bases). The CDR3 has 16 residues. Deletions cut 1 base from V and 2 bases from J, with 14 bases between. CDR1 and CDR2 from the germline V gene are SGDLS and YYNGEE. The CDR3 coding sequence is TGTGCCAGCAGCGTAATGATCGGGGGAAACACAGATACGCAGTATTTT. It encodes CASSVMIGGNTDTQYF.

The CDR3: CASRRTGTGLDGYTF. CDR3 bases: TGTGCCAGCAGACGTACCGGGACAGGGCTCGATGGCTACACCTTC. The gene calls are TRBV25-1 and TRBJ1-2; the match to TRBD1 covers 9 bases. Losses at the gene ends were 6 bases for V and 6 bases for J; bases not matched to a gene: 11. The CDR3 loop spans 15 amino acids. Germline V gene sequence: CDR1 MGHDK, CDR2 SYGVNS.

The chain uses TRBV19 and TRBJ1-5, with D possibly TRBD1 on 5 matching bases. The CDR3 is 15 residues long. Trimming left V 5 bases short and J 10 bases short, with 21 bases between. Per the germline V gene, CDR1 is LNHDA and CDR2 is SQIVND (reference sequence). The DNA for the CDR3 is TGTGCCAGTAGTTCCCACATGGGGCTAGTAGTCCCCCAGCATTTT. This sequence encodes CASSSHMGLVVPQHF.

J is TRBJ1-1 and V is TRBV28, with a weak D call TRBD1 (6 bases). Germline V gives CDR1 MDHEN, CDR2 SYDVKM. Trimming shortened V by 5 bases and J by 3 bases, and 16 bases separated the two germline ends. This CDR3 is 15 amino acids long. The CDR3: CASSRSPQGYTEAFF. In DNA form, the CDR3 reads TGTGCCAGCAGTAGAAGCCCACAGGGTTACACTGAAGCTTTCTTT.

On this clone itself: Relative to the germline gene, one junction end is altered; a read error may explain this. The V call is TRBV7-7, the J call TRBJ2-1, with a tentative D call TRBD1 (6 bases). There are 13 residues in the CDR3. CDR1 is SSHAT and CDR2 is FNYEAQ in the germline V gene (reference sequence). Written as DNA, the CDR3 is TGTGCTAGCAGCTCTAGCAGGGGCAATGAGCAGTTCTTC. This translates into CASSSSRGNEQFF. Looking up the rest from reference TRBV7-7 and TRBJ2-1 gives the full variable domain: GAGVSQSPRYKVTKRGQDVTLRCDPISSHATLYWYQQALGQGPEFLTYFNYEAQPDKSGLPSDRFSAERPEGSISTLTIQRTEQRDSAMYRCASSSSRGNEQFFGPGTRLTVL.

This clone was recorded only once. V usage is TRBV5-1 and J usage is TRBJ2-7; 9 nucleotides agree with TRBD2. From germline, CDR1 is SGHRS and CDR2 YFSETQ. The ends lost 1 base at V and 3 bases at J; junction bases unmatched: 5. CDR3 length: 15 residues. Written as DNA, the CDR3 is TGCGCCAGCAGCTTGTTAGCGGGAGCGATCTACGAGCAGTACTTC. Encoded protein: CASSLLAGAIYEQYF.

The chain recombines TRBV4-1 with TRBJ2-3, with D hard to call. Trimming took 1 base from V and 6 from J, leaving 17 bases between them. CDR1 is MGHRA, CDR2 YSYEKL, per germline. The CDR3 has 16 residues. The CDR3 sequence is CASSQVGVGPRDTQYF. DNA for the CDR3: TGCGCCAGCAGCCAAGTAGGAGTAGGGCCTCGGGATACGCAGTATTTT.

In this sample, this clone turned up once. The chain combines TRBV7-2 with TRBJ2-1; 11 bases line up with TRBD2. After removal of 5 bases from V and 4 bases from J, the junction contained 4 bases not matched to a gene. This CDR3 spans 15 amino acids. Germline V gives CDR1 SGHTA, CDR2 FQGNSA. The CDR3 spells CASSPGLAVYNEQFF. The DNA of the CDR3 is TGTGCCAGCAGCCCGGGACTAGCGGTTTACAATGAGCAGTTCTTC.

As for this clone: The same CDR3 arises from other DNA sequences in this sample as well. V gene TRBV9 combines with J gene TRBJ2-1, with D maybe TRBD2 (7 bases). The ends were cut back, 4 bases at V and 1 base at J, with 12 bases in the middle. This CDR3 comprises 15 residues. Germline V CDR1 and CDR2: SGDLS, YYNGEE. The CDR3: CASSPSGTSYNEQFF. The CDR3 DNA reads as TGTGCCAGCAGCCCGAGCGGGACATCCTACAATGAGCAGTTCTTC.